Listed below are T cell receptor beta chains from one sample, sequenced in a study of blood T cell repertoires in COVID-19. TCRdb keeps only in-frame clones here, not all; method: immunoSEQ multiplex PCR. The table lists some 100,000 clones, 74% of them singletons. The source material was peripheral blood. The source of these receptors is a man between 65 and 85 years old with COVID-19, enrolled during active disease. CDR3s include the opening cysteine and the closing phenylalanine or tryptophan. A clone size is listed for some rows: how often the clone was seen (once, few, many), or a class if it is expanded.

clone_size	v_call	j_call	cdr3_aa
NA	TRBV27	TRBJ1-5	CASSSPFQPQHF
NA	TRBV27	TRBJ1-4	CASSTSGTDNEKLFF
NA	TRBV11-3	TRBJ2-3	CASSFTSGASTDTQYF
NA	TRBV9	TRBJ2-2	CASSPVFTGELFF
NA	TRBV18	TRBJ1-4	CASSPQQGATSATNEKLFF
few	TRBV24-1	TRBJ1-2	CATSDPNTGYGYTF
NA	TRBV5-4	TRBJ1-1	CASSLAGAGAAFF
NA	TRBV21-1	TRBJ1-1	CASSKGKPEGTEAFF
NA	TRBV7-2	TRBJ2-7	CASSTAGGTYEQYF
NA	TRBV7-9	TRBJ2-5	CASSLEQGTQYF
few	TRBV5-1	TRBJ2-1	CASRPRDTYNEQFF
NA	TRBV28	TRBJ1-4	CASSEPGHLNGEKLFF
few	TRBV28	TRBJ2-7	CASRGQGISYEQYF
NA	TRBV11-2	TRBJ2-2	CASSITSGGNTGELFF
NA	TRBV30	TRBJ1-2	CAWSVPLRDRANYGYTF
NA	TRBV29-1	TRBJ1-3	CSVEWVTGSGNTIYF
NA	TRBV5-1	TRBJ2-1	CASSLGVLEASDEQFF